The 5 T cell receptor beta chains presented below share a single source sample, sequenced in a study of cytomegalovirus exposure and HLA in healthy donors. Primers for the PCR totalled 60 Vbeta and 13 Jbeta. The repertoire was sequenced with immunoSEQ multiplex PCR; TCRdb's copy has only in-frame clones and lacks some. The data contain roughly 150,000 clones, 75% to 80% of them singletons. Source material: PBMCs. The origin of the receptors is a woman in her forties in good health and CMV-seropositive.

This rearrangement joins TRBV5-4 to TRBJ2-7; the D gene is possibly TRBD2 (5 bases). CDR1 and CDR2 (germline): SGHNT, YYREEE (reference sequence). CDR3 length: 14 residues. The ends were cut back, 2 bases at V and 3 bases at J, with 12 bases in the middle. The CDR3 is CASSLGGAGYEQYF. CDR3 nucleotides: TGTGCCAGCAGCTTAGGAGGAGCAGGCTACGAGCAGTACTTC.

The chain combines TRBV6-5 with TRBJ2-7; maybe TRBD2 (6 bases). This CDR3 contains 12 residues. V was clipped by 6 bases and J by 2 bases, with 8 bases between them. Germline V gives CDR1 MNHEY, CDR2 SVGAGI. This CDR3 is CASRGGTYEQYF. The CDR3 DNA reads TGTGCCAGCAGGGGCGGGACCTACGAGCAGTACTTC.

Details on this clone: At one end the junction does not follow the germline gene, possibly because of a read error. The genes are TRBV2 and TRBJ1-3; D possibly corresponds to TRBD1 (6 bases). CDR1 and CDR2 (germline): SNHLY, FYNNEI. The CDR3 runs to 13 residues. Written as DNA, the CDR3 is TGTGCCAGCAAGAAGGGGGAGGGAAACGCCATATATTTT. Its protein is CASKKGEGNAIYF.

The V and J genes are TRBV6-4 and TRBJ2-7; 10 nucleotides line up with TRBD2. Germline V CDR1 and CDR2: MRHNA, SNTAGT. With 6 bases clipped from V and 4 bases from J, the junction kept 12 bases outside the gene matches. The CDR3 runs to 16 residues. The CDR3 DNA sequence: TGTGCCAGCAGGGATCCGCCAAGCGGGAGGGGGTACGAGCAGTACTTC. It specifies CASRDPPSGRGYEQYF.

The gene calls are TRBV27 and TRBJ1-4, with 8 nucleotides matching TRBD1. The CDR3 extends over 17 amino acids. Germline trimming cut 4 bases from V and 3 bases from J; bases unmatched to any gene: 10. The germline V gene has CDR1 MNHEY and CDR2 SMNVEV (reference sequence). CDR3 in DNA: TGTGCCAGCAGTTCGCGGACAGGGACTACAGCTAATGAAAAACTGTTTTTT. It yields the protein CASSSRTGTTANEKLFF.